A selection of T cell receptor beta chains follows, all from one sample in a study of OX40 agonist ivuxolimab in advanced cancers. Assay: immunoSEQ multiplex PCR; the TCRdb copy retains only in-frame clones and omits some. The sample includes roughly 69,000 clones, roughly four fifths of them seen just once. The material sequenced was CD4+ or CD8+ T cells sorted from blood, taken in a trial of the OX40 agonist ivuxolimab. The source is an adult with an advanced solid tumor such as melanoma, head and neck, liver or kidney cancer. Each CDR3 is given with its conserved first and last residue. A D gene is named only where the DNA matches it firmly. Size values are once, few and many counts, or a class for expanded clones, and some rows have none.

v_call,d_call,j_call,clone_size,cdr3_aa,cdr3_nt
TRBV6-1,TRBD1,TRBJ2-3,few,CASNLQGLITDTQYF,TGTGCCAGCAACCTACAGGGGTTAATCACAGATACGCAGTATTTT
TRBV25-1,TRBD1,TRBJ2-2,few,CASGERTGDTGELFF,TGTGCCAGCGGAGAAAGGACAGGGGACACCGGGGAGCTGTTTTTT
TRBV6-6,.,TRBJ2-7,once,CASSRRLNEQYF,TGTGCCAGCAGTCGACGGCTTAACGAGCAGTACTTC
TRBV11-3,.,TRBJ2-1,.,CASSFFTGGESYNEQFF,TGTGCCAGCAGCTTCTTCACCGGAGGAGAGTCCTACAATGAGCAGTTCTTC
TRBV11-2,.,TRBJ1-5,.,CASSVNSNQPQHF,TGTGCCAGCAGCGTTAATAGCAATCAGCCCCAGCATTTT
TRBV27,.,TRBJ1-1,.,CASSLGGVNTEAFF,TGTGCCAGCAGTTTAGGGGGGGTGAACACTGAAGCTTTCTTT
TRBV28,.,TRBJ1-5,.,CASSQGSGNQPQHF,TGTGCCAGCAGTCAGGGATCGGGCAATCAGCCCCAGCATTTT
TRBV6-1,.,TRBJ1-1,.,CASSEWAGPFEAFF,TGTGCCAGCAGTGAATGGGCGGGGCCCTTTGAAGCTTTCTTT
TRBV2,.,TRBJ2-3,.,CASSETSSTDTQYF,TGTGCCAGCAGTGAAACCTCTAGCACAGATACGCAGTATTTT
TRBV18,.,TRBJ1-2,.,CASSPSPGRGGYTF,TGTGCCAGCTCACCCTCTCCAGGGAGGGGCGGCTACACCTTC
TRBV5-5,.,TRBJ1-5,.,CASSLAGVSNQPQHF,TGTGCCAGCAGCTTGGCTGGGGTTAGCAATCAGCCCCAGCATTTT
TRBV7-2,.,TRBJ1-3,.,CASSLSTGNTIYF,TGTGCCAGCAGCTTAAGTACTGGAAACACCATATATTTT
TRBV5-1,TRBD1,TRBJ1-2,.,CASSPTGGEDYGYTF,TGCGCCAGCAGCCCAACAGGGGGCGAAGACTATGGCTACACCTTC
TRBV7-2,TRBD2,TRBJ2-1,.,CASSLTGRAYNEQFF,TGTGCCAGCAGCTTAACCGGGAGGGCCTACAATGAGCAGTTCTTC
TRBV5-6,.,TRBJ1-3,.,CASSSLKAGTAGNTIYF,TGTGCCAGCAGCTCGCTCAAGGCAGGGACGGCGGGAAACACCATATATTTT
TRBV5-1,.,TRBJ1-2,.,CASSLAQGPGYGYTF,TGCGCCAGCAGCTTGGCCCAGGGGCCCGGGTATGGCTACACCTTC
TRBV7-8,.,TRBJ1-5,once,CASSLLDGSNQPQHF,TGTGCCAGCAGCTTACTGGACGGTAGCAATCAGCCCCAGCATTTT
TRBV30,.,TRBJ2-6,.,CAWRSEAGANVLTF,TGTGCCTGGAGGTCAGAGGCTGGGGCCAACGTCCTGACTTTC
TRBV27,.,TRBJ1-5,.,CASSLSFLGTQPQHF,TGTGCCAGCAGTTTATCTTTTTTGGGGACTCAGCCCCAGCATTTT
TRBV19,.,TRBJ1-5,once,CASKFLGGNGALSNQPQHF,TGTGCCAGTAAATTCTTGGGAGGGAATGGGGCTTTAAGCAATCAGCCCCAGCATTTT
TRBV4-1,.,TRBJ2-2,.,CASSQDRLAEELFF,TGCGCCAGCAGCCAAGACCGCTTAGCCGAGGAGCTGTTTTTT
TRBV29-1,.,TRBJ1-2,.,CSVDIGGHDYGYTF,TGCAGCGTCGATATCGGGGGGCATGACTATGGCTACACCTTC
TRBV11-3,TRBD2,TRBJ2-1,once,CASSLLSGRAGNEQFF,TGTGCCAGCAGCTTACTTAGCGGGAGGGCGGGGAATGAGCAGTTCTTC
TRBV10-2,TRBD1,TRBJ2-3,once,CASSDWTGSTDTQYF,TGCGCCAGCAGTGACTGGACAGGCAGCACAGATACGCAGTATTTT
TRBV6-5,.,TRBJ1-1,.,CASSLAPRNTEAFF,TGTGCCAGCAGCCTAGCACCCAGGAACACTGAAGCTTTCTTT
TRBV5-1,.,TRBJ2-5,.,CASSTGWGTQYF,TGCGCCAGCAGCACCGGGTGGGGGACCCAGTACTTC
TRBV10-3,.,TRBJ2-7,few,CAIRSSYEQYF,TGTGCCATCAGGAGCTCCTACGAGCAGTACTTC
TRBV5-1,.,TRBJ2-5,.,CASSLAGVGQETQYF,TGCGCCAGCAGTTTAGCAGGGGTCGGACAAGAGACCCAGTACTTC
TRBV28,TRBD1,TRBJ2-7,.,CASREPGQGFYEQYF,TGTGCCAGCAGAGAACCGGGACAGGGATTCTACGAGCAGTACTTC
TRBV30,.,TRBJ1-4,.,CAWSVQTTNEKLFF,TGTGCCTGGAGTGTACAGACAACTAATGAAAAACTGTTTTTT
TRBV28,.,TRBJ2-6,.,CASTSFGGANVLTF,TGTGCCAGCACATCCTTCGGCGGGGCCAACGTCCTGACTTTC
TRBV11-3,.,TRBJ2-3,.,CASSFGTSSSDTQYF,TGTGCCAGCAGCTTCGGGACATCCAGTTCAGATACGCAGTATTTT
TRBV28,.,TRBJ1-2,.,CASAPDYGYTF,TGTGCCAGCGCCCCAGACTATGGCTACACCTTC
TRBV18,TRBD1,TRBJ2-7,few,CASSPKNGQGPFYEQYF,TGTGCCAGCTCACCCAAAAATGGACAGGGCCCCTTCTACGAGCAGTACTTC
TRBV7-6,.,TRBJ2-7,few,CASSLRVGDYEQYF,TGTGCCAGCAGCTTAAGAGTAGGGGACTACGAGCAGTACTTC
TRBV6-5,.,TRBJ2-7,few,CASSYSGASSSYEQYF,TGTGCCAGCAGTTACTCCGGGGCCTCCAGCTCCTACGAGCAGTACTTC
TRBV7-9,TRBD1,TRBJ1-6,.,CASSYRTGSLNSPLHF,TGTGCCAGCAGCTATAGGACAGGGAGCCTTAATTCACCCCTCCACTTT
TRBV18,.,TRBJ2-3,.,CASSPITATDTQYF,TGTGCCAGCTCACCAATCACAGCCACAGATACGCAGTATTTT
TRBV25-1,.,TRBJ1-5,.,CASRGDSNQPQHF,TGTGCCAGCAGAGGAGATAGCAATCAGCCCCAGCATTTT
TRBV19,TRBD1,TRBJ2-1,.,CASVRTGGNNEQFF,TGTGCCAGTGTCCGGACAGGGGGCAACAATGAGCAGTTCTTC
TRBV19,TRBD1,TRBJ2-5,.,CASTHRGREETQYF,TGTGCCAGTACCCACAGGGGGCGCGAAGAGACCCAGTACTTC
TRBV6-5,.,TRBJ2-5,.,CASSRTALGEQYF,TGTGCCAGCAGTCGGACAGCGCTGGGGGAGCAGTACTTC
TRBV18,.,TRBJ2-3,.,CASSPLLGTDTQYF,TGTGCCAGCTCACCACTTCTAGGCACAGATACGCAGTATTTT